This TCR beta chain was sequenced for a study of technical replicates of blood from a few donors. Data came from immunoSEQ multiplex PCR; TCRdb stores just in-frame clones and leaves some out. This table has approximately 79,000 clones, around 90% appearing once. Losses at the gene ends were 4 bases for V and 2 bases for J; bases not matched to a gene: 10. CDR1 and CDR2 from the germline V gene are MGHRA and YSYEKL. This CDR3 comprises 18 residues. The sequencing input was T cells isolated from PBMCs. The genes are TRBV4-1 and TRBJ2-7; 14 bases map to TRBD2. The TCR sequence derives from a human donor in good health. CDR3 bases: TGCGCCAGCAGCCCCGGGACTAGCGGGAGTGAAGCCCCCTACGAGCAGTACTTC. It codes for CASSPGTSGSEAPYEQYF.